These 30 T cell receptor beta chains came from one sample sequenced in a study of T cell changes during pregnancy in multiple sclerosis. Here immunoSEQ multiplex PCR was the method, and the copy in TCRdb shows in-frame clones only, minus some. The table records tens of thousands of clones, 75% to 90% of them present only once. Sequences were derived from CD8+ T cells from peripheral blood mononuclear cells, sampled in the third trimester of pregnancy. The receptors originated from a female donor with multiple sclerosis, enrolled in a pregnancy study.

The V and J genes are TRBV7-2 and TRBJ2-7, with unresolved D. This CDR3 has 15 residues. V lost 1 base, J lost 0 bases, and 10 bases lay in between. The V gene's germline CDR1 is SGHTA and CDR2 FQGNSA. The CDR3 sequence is CASSLGQASSYEQYF. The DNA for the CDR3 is TGTGCCAGCAGCTTAGGCCAGGCAAGCTCCTACGAGCAGTACTTC.

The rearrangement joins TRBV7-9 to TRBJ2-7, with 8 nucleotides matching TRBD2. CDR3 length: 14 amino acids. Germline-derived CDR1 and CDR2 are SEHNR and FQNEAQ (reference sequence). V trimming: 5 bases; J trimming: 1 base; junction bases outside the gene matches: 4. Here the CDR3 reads CASSPIAGSYEQYF. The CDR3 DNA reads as TGTGCCAGCAGCCCTATAGCGGGATCCTACGAGCAGTACTTC.

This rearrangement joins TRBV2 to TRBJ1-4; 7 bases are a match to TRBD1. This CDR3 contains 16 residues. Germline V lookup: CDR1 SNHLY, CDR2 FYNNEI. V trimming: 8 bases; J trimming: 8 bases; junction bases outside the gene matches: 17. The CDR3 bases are TGTGCCAGCCGCTTAACCCCCGACAGGGTGGGGGAAAAACTGTTTTTT. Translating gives CASRLTPDRVGEKLFF.

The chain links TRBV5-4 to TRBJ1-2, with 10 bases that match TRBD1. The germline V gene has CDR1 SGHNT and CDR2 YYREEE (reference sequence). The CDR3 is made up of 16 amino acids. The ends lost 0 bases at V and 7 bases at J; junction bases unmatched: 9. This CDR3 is CASSLADPGQGSGYTF. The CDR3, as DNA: TGTGCCAGCAGCTTGGCGGACCCGGGACAGGGGAGTGGCTACACCTTC.

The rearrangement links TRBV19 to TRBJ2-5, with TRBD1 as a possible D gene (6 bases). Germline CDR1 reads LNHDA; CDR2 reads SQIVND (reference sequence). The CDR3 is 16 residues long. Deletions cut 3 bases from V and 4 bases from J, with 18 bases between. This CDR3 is CASSMVNRAAGETQYF. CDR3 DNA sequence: TGTGCCAGTAGTATGGTTAACAGGGCGGCGGGAGAGACCCAGTACTTC.

DNA of the CDR3: TGTGCCAGTAGTATGGGGGACAGGGACGAGCAGTACTTC. Encoded protein: CASSMGDRDEQYF. This sequence joins TRBV19 and TRBJ2-7; 9 bases align to TRBD1. Per the germline V gene, CDR1 is LNHDA and CDR2 is SQIVND (reference sequence). The CDR3 length is 13 residues. Germline trimming cut 3 bases from V and 5 bases from J; bases unmatched to any gene: 2.

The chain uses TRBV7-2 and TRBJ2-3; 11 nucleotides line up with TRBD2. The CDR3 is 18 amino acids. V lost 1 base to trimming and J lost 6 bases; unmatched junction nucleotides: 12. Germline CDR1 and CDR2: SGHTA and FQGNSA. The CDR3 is CASSLVGASGGPADTQYF. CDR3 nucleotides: TGTGCCAGCAGCTTAGTAGGGGCTAGCGGGGGGCCCGCGGATACGCAGTATTTT.

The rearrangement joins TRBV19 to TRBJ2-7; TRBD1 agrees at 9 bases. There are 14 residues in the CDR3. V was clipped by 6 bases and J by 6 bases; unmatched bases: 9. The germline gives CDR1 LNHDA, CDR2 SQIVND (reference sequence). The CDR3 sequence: CASRAGQGTTEQYF. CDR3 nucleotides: TGTGCCAGTAGGGCGGGACAGGGAACGACCGAGCAGTACTTC.

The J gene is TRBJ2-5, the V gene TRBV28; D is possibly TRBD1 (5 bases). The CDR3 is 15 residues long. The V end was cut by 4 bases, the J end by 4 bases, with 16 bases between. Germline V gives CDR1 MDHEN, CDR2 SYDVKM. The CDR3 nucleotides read TGTGCCAGCAGTTCAATTCCGACAGATCGAGAGACCCAGTACTTC. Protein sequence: CASSSIPTDRETQYF.

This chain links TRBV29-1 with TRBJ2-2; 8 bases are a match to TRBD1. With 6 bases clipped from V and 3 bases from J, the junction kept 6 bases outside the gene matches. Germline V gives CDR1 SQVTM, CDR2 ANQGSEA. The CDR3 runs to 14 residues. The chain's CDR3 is CSVLDRVDTGELFF. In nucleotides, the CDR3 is TGCAGCGTCCTGGACAGGGTGGACACCGGGGAGCTGTTTTTT.

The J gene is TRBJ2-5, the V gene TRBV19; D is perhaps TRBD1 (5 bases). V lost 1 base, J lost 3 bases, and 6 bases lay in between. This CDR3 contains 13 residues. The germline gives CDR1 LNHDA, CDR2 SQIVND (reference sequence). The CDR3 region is CASSIVREETQYF. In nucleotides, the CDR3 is TGTGCCAGTAGTATAGTCAGGGAAGAGACCCAGTACTTC. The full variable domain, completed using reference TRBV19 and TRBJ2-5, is DGGITQSPKYLFRKEGQNVTLSCEQNLNHDAMYWYRQDPGQGLRLIYYSQIVNDFQKGDIAEGYSVSREKKESFPLTVTSAQKNPTAFYLCASSIVREETQYFGPGTRLLVL.

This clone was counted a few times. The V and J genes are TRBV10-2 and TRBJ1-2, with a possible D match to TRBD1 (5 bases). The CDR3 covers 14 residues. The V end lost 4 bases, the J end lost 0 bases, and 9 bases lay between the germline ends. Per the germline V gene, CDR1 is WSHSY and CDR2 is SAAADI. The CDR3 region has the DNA TGCGCCAGCAGTGCAGGGCTAGCTAACTATGGCTACACCTTC. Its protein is CASSAGLANYGYTF.

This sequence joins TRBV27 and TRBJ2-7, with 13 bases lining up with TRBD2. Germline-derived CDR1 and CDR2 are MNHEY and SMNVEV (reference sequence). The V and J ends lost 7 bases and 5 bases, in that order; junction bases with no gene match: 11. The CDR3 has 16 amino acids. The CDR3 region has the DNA TGTGCCAGCAACGCCATCGGACTAGCGGGAGTACACGAGCAGTACTTC. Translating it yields CASNAIGLAGVHEQYF.

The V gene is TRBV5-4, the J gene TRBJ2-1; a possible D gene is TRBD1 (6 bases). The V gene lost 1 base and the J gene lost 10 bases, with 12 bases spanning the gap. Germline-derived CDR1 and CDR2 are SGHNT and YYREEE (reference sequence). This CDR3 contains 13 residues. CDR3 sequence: CASSLYPGEEQFF. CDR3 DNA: TGTGCCAGCAGCTTGTATCCAGGGGAGGAGCAGTTCTTC.

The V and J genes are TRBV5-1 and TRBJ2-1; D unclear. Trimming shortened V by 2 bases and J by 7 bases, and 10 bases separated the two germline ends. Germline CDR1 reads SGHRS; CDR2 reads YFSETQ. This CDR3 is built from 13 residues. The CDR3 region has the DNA TGCGCCAGCAGCTTACCGGTCCTAAATGAGCAGTTCTTC. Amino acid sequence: CASSLPVLNEQFF.

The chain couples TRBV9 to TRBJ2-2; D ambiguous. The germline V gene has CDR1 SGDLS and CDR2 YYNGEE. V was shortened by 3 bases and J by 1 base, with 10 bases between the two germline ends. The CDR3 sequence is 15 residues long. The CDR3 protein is CASSESLENTGELFF. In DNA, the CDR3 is TGTGCCAGCAGCGAATCTCTAGAGAACACCGGGGAGCTGTTTTTT.

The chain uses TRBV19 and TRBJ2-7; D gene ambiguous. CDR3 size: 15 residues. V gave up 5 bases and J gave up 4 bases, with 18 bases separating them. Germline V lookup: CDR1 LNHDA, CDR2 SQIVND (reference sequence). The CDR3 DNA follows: TGTGCCAGTAGTTTCGCCCATACTTCGTCGTACGAGCAGTACTTC. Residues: CASSFAHTSSYEQYF. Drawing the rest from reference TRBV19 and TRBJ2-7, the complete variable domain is DGGITQSPKYLFRKEGQNVTLSCEQNLNHDAMYWYRQDPGQGLRLIYYSQIVNDFQKGDIAEGYSVSREKKESFPLTVTSAQKNPTAFYLCASSFAHTSSYEQYFGPGTRLTVT.

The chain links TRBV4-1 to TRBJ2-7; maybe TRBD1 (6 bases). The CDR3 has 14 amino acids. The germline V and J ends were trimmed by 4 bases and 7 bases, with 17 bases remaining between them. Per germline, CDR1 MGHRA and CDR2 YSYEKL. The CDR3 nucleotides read TGCGCCAGCAGCCTCGCAGGGGATCAACGAGAGCAGTACTTC. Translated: CASSLAGDQREQYF.

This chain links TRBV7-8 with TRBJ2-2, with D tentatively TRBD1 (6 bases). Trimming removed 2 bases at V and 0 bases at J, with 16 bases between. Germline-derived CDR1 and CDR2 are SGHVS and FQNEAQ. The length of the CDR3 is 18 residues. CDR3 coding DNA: TGTGCCAGCAGCTTATTCCCCCTACAGGGCCCGAACACCGGGGAGCTGTTTTTT. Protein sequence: CASSLFPLQGPNTGELFF.

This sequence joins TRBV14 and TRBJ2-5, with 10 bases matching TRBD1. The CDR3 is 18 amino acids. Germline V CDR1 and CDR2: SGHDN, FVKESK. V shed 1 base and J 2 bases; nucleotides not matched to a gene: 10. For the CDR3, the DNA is TGTGCCAGCAGCCAAGGACAGGGGGCTTGGGTAGGACAAGAGACCCAGTACTTC. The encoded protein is CASSQGQGAWVGQETQYF.

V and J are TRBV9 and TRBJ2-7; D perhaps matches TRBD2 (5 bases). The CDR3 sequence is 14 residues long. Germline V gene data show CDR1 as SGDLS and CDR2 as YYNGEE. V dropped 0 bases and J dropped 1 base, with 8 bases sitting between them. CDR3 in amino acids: CASSVEEVSYEQYF. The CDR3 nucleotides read TGTGCCAGCAGCGTAGAGGAGGTATCCTACGAGCAGTACTTC.

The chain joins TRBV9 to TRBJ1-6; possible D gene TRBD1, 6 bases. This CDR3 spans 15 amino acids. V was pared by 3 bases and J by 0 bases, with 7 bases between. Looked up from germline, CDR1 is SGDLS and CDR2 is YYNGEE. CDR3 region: CASSGTVSYNSPLHF. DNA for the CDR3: TGTGCCAGCAGCGGGACAGTCTCCTATAATTCACCCCTCCACTTT.

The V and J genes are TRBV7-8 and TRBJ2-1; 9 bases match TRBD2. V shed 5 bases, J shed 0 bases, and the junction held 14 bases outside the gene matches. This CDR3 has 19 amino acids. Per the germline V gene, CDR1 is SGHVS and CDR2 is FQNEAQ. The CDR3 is CASSPALGISGSSYNEQFF. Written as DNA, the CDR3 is TGTGCCAGCAGCCCTGCGCTGGGGATTAGCGGGAGCTCCTACAATGAGCAGTTCTTC.

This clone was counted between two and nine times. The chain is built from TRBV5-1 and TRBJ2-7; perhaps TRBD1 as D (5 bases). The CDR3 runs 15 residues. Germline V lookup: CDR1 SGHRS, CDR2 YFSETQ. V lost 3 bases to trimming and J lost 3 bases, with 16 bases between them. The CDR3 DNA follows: TGCGCCAGCAGCTGGGCCCAGGGATCACTCTACGAGCAGTACTTC. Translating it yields CASSWAQGSLYEQYF.

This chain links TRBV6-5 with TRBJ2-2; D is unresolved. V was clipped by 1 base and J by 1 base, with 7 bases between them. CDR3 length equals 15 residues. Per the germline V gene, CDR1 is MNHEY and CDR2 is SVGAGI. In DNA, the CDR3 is TGTGCCAGCAGTTACTTCACGGGGAACACCGGGGAGCTGTTTTTT. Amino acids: CASSYFTGNTGELFF.

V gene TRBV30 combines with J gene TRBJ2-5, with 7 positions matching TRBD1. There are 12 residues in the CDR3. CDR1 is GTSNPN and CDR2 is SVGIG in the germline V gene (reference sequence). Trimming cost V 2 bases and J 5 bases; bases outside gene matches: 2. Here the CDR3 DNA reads TGTGCCTGGAGTTCCAGGGGGGAGACCCAGTACTTC. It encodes CAWSSRGETQYF.

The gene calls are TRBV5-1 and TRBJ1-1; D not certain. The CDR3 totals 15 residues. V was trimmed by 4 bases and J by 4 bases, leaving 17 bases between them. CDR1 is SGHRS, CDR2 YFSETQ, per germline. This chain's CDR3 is CASSPPASSGTEAFF. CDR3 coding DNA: TGCGCCAGCAGCCCGCCTGCCAGTTCAGGCACTGAAGCTTTCTTT. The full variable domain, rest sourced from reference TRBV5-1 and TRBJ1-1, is KAGVTQTPRYLIKTRGQQVTLSCSPISGHRSVSWYQQTPGQGLQFLFEYFSETQRNKGNFPGRFSGRQFSNSRSEMNVSTLELGDSALYLCASSPPASSGTEAFFGQGTRLTVV.

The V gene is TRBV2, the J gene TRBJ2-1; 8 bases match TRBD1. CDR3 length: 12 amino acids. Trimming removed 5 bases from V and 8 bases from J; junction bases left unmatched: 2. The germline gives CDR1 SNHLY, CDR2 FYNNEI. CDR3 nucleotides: TGTGCCAGCAGTCCGACAGGGGATGAGCAGTTCTTC. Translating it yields CASSPTGDEQFF.

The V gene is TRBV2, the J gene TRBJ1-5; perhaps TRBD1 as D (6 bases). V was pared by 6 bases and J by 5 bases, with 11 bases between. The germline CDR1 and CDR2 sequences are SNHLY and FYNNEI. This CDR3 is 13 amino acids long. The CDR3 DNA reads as TGTGCCAGCAGGAAAAAGGGGGATCAGCCCCAGCATTTT. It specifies CASRKKGDQPQHF.

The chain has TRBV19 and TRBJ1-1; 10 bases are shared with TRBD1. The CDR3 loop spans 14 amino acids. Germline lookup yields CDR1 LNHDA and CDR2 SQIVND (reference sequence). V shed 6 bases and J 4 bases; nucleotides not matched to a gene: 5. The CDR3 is CASSSGQGVTEAFF. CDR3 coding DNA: TGTGCCAGTAGCTCAGGACAGGGGGTCACTGAAGCTTTCTTT.